The source of this TCR beta chain is a study of T cells in Graves' hyperthyroidism and ophthalmopathy. At least 3 on the Clinical Activity Score was recorded for ophthalmopathy patients, who also had NOSPECS grade at least 4 and duration under 3 months. TCR beta CDR3 regions were amplified from RNA. When the TCR CDR3 underwent first-round RT-PCR, the HTBI primer set was used. TCRdb used MiXCR to reprocess the multiplex PCR reads, holding one entry per CDR3 protein. The sample records 640,000 or so distinct CDR3 sequences, about 14% being singletons. This clonotype was counted between two and nine times. Antigen specificity is unknown. Broader study findings: Model predictions of ophthalmopathy came a median approximately seven months before onset. Using 13 V-J features, a model discriminated ophthalmopathy from stable hyperthyroidism. Most clonotypes expanded in thyroid above 0.001 were likewise present in blood.

The sample comprised blood. The receptor was derived from a woman younger than 35 with Graves' ophthalmopathy.

For the CDR3, the DNA is TGCAGCGTTGGCCACCGGTTAGCTAACTATGGCTACACCTTC. It translates to CSVGHRLANYGYTF. The V call is TRBV29-1, the J call TRBJ1-2; no definite D call. Germline-derived CDR1 and CDR2 are SQVTM and ANQGSEA. Trimming left V 4 bases short and J 0 bases short, with 12 bases between. The CDR3 is 14 amino acids.